This T cell receptor beta chain was recovered during a study of regulatory T cells in long-lasting Graves disease. Time point in this sample: newly diagnosed GD, antithyroid drugs for less than 3 months. Researchers made the TCR library from RNA that was extracted from PBMCs. Construction of the TCR beta libraries employed iRepertoire HTBI primers in conjunction with Arm-PCR of CDR3 regions. TCRdb passed the multiplex PCR reads through MiXCR, listing each CDR3 protein once. There are some 340,000 distinct CDR3 sequences in the sample; about 10% occur only once, and about 20% lies in the top ten. At least ten counts were recorded for this clonotype. These data were also reused for a study on T cells in Graves' hyperthyroidism and ophthalmopathy.

The clonotype was recovered from a woman between 18 and 29 years old with Graves disease. The source was peripheral blood mononuclear cells (PBMCs), collected at new diagnosis, from a patient treated with antithyroid drugs.

The CDR3: CASILPGDVEAFF. The CDR3 bases are TGTGCCAGCATCCTTCCGGGAGATGTTGAAGCTTTCTTT. The chain uses TRBV12-3 or TRBV12-4 and TRBJ1-1; D not certain. This CDR3 has 13 amino acids. V lost 7 bases and J 7 bases, leaving 16 bases between the germline ends.